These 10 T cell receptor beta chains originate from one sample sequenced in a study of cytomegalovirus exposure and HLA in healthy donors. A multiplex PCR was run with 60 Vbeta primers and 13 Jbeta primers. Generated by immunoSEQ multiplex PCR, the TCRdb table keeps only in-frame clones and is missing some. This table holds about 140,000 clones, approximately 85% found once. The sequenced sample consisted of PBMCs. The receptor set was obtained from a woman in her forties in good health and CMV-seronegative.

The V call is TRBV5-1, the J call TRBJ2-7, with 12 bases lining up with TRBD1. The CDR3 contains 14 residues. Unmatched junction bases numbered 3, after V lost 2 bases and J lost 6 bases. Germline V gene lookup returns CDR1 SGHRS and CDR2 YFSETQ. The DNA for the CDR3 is TGCGCCAGCAGCTTAGGGACAGGGGGCGGCGAGCAGTACTTC. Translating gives CASSLGTGGGEQYF.

DNA for the CDR3: TGTGCCAGCAGTGAATGGTTGGCCGCTAACTATGGCTACACCTTC. Translated, it gives CASSEWLAANYGYTF. The chain carries TRBV6-1 and TRBJ1-2; D is unresolved. Germline CDR1 and CDR2: MNHNS and SASEGT. The V gene lost 2 bases and the J gene lost 0 bases, with 10 bases spanning the gap. CDR3 size: 15 residues.

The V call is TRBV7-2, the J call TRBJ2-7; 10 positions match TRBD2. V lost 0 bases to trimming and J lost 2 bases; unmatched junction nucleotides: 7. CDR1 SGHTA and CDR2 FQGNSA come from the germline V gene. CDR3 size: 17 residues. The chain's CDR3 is CASSLAPTSGATYEQYF. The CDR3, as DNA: TGTGCCAGCAGCTTAGCGCCCACTAGCGGGGCGACCTACGAGCAGTACTTC.

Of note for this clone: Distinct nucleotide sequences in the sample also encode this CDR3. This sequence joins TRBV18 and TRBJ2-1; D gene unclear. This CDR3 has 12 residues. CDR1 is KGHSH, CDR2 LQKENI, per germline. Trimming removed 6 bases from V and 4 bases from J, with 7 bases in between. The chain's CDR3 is CASSLEYNEQFF. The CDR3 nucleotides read TGTGCCAGCTCCCTGGAGTACAATGAGCAGTTCTTC.

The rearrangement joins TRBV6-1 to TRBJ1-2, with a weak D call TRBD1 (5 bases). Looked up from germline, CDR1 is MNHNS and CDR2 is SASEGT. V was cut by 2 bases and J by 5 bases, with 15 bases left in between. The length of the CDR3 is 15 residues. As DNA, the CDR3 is TGTGCCAGCAGTGAAAGGGAGGGGCTGTGGTATGGCTACACCTTC. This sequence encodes CASSEREGLWYGYTF.

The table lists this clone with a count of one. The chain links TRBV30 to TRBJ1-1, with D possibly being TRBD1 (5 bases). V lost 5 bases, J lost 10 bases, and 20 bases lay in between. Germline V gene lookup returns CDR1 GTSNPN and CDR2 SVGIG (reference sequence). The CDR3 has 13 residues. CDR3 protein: CAWDPSGDVAAFF. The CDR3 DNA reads TGTGCCTGGGATCCCTCGGGGGACGTGGCAGCTTTCTTT.

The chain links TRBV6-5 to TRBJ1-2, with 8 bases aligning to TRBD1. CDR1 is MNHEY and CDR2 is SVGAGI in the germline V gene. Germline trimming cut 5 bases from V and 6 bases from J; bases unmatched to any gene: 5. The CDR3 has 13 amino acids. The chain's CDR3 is CASSIQGADGYTF. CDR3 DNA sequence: TGTGCCAGCAGTATTCAGGGGGCGGATGGCTACACCTTC.

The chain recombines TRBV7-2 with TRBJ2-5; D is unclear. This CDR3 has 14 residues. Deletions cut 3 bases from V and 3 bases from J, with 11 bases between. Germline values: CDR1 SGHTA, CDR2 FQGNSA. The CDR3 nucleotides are TGTGCCAGCAGCTTCTTCGGCGGTGAAGAGACCCAGTACTTC. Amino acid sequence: CASSFFGGEETQYF.

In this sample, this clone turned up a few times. The CDR3 protein is CASSEALRTSGRMYNEQFF. The CDR3 DNA reads TGTGCCAGCAGTGAAGCGCTTCGGACTAGCGGGAGGATGTACAATGAGCAGTTCTTC. The chain is built from TRBV2 and TRBJ2-1, with TRBD2 matching 14 bases. CDR3 length equals 19 residues. J gave up 4 bases and V 0 bases, and 8 bases lay outside the gene matches. CDR1 is SNHLY, CDR2 FYNNEI, per germline.

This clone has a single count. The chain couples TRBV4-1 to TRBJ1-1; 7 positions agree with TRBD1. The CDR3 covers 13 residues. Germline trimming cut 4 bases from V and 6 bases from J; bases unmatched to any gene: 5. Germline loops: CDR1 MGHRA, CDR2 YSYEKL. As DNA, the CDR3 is TGCGCCAGCAGCCGCCCAGGGGGTCCTGAAGCTTTCTTT. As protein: CASSRPGGPEAFF.